This passage covers 9 T cell receptor beta chains from one sample sequenced in a study of T-cell memory formation after mild COVID-19. Using its own MiXCR run on the 5' RACE reads, TCRdb lists one record per CDR3 protein. This table holds fewer than 600,000 distinct CDR3 sequences, about 22% found once. Sequenced material: PBMCs or a T cell subset sorted from them (not recorded which). These receptors all come from an adult woman who had mild COVID-19 (a few samples of this study predate the infection). Cell type and time point are not known.

The CDR3 DNA reads TGTGCCAGCAGCCAAGATGCGACTAGCGGGTCCTGGATGGTCGGGCAGTACTTC. This encodes CASSQDATSGSWMVGQYF. This chain joins TRBV3-1 and TRBJ2-7; 10 bases map to TRBD2. Germline lookup yields CDR1 LGHDT and CDR2 YNNKEL (reference sequence). The CDR3 has 18 residues. V lost 0 bases and J lost 9; bases outside the gene matches: 17.

This clonotype came up a few times. The chain is built from TRBV24-1 and TRBJ2-1; the match to TRBD2 covers 7 bases. There are 13 residues in the CDR3. V trimming: 0 bases; J trimming: 8 bases; junction bases outside the gene matches: 0. The germline CDR1 and CDR2 sequences are KGHDR and SFDVKD. This chain's CDR3 is CATSDLGGDEQFF. The CDR3 DNA reads TGTGCCACCAGTGATTTGGGGGGGGATGAGCAGTTCTTC.

This chain links TRBV3-1 with TRBJ2-1; 8 nucleotides agree with TRBD1. V lost 4 bases, J lost 6 bases, and 8 bases stayed unmatched. CDR1 and CDR2 (germline): LGHDT, YNNKEL (reference sequence). This CDR3 has 15 amino acids. The DNA of the CDR3 is TGTGCCAGCAGCCTAGGACAGGGTGTTGCCAATGAGCAGTTCTTC. Protein sequence: CASSLGQGVANEQFF.

Only one count was recorded for this clonotype. The V gene is TRBV6-2 or TRBV6-3, the J gene TRBJ2-7; D not resolved. CDR3 size: 11 residues. V was cut by 6 bases and J by 7 bases, with 10 bases left in between. The germline gives CDR1 MNHEY, CDR2 SVGEGT. DNA for the CDR3: TGTGCCAGCAGAATCACTCGGGAGCAGTACTTC. Its protein is CASRITREQYF.

This rearrangement joins TRBV5-1 to TRBJ1-1; TRBD1 agrees at 11 bases. Germline V gene lookup returns CDR1 SGHRS and CDR2 YFSETQ. Trimming removed 6 bases from V and 1 base from J; junction bases left unmatched: 14. This CDR3 contains 18 residues. The CDR3 sequence is CASTQGPGQGVENTEAFF. As DNA, the CDR3 is TGCGCCAGCACCCAGGGGCCGGGACAGGGGGTAGAGAACACTGAAGCTTTCTTT.

This clonotype occurred many times. The rearrangement links TRBV6-2 or TRBV6-3 to TRBJ2-3; 13 bases align to TRBD2. Trimming removed 6 bases from V and 6 bases from J; junction bases left unmatched: 6. The CDR3 runs 15 residues. Germline V lookup: CDR1 MNHEY, CDR2 SVGEGT. CDR3 protein: CASSPRLAGGDTQYF. The CDR3 DNA follows: TGTGCCAGCAGCCCCCGACTAGCGGGGGGTGATACGCAGTATTTT.

In this sample, this clonotype turned up many times. The chain has TRBV9 and TRBJ1-2, with D tentatively TRBD1 (5 bases). Trimming took off 3 bases at V and 6 bases at J, with 12 bases between the two ends. Germline assignment: CDR1 SGDLS and CDR2 YYNGEE. The CDR3 is 13 amino acids. The CDR3 sequence: CASSGLGVHGYTF. The CDR3 DNA reads TGTGCCAGCAGCGGACTAGGGGTACATGGCTACACCTTC.

The chain has TRBV4-1 and TRBJ1-5; tentatively, D is TRBD1 (5 bases). Deletions cut 4 bases from V and 0 bases from J, with 16 bases between. The length of the CDR3 is 17 residues. The germline V gene encodes CDR1 MGHRA and CDR2 YSYEKL. The CDR3 is CASSRDGRSYSNQPQHF. The CDR3 bases are TGCGCCAGCAGCCGGGACGGTAGGAGCTATAGCAATCAGCCCCAGCATTTT.

The J gene is TRBJ2-7, the V gene TRBV27; no reliable D call. Germline loops: CDR1 MNHEY, CDR2 SMNVEV (reference sequence). Trimming took 6 bases from V and 6 from J, leaving 15 bases between them. The length of the CDR3 is 13 residues. The DNA for the CDR3 is TGTGCCAGCAGCACAGTTCCTCCGAGCGAGCAGTACTTC. Translated: CASSTVPPSEQYF.